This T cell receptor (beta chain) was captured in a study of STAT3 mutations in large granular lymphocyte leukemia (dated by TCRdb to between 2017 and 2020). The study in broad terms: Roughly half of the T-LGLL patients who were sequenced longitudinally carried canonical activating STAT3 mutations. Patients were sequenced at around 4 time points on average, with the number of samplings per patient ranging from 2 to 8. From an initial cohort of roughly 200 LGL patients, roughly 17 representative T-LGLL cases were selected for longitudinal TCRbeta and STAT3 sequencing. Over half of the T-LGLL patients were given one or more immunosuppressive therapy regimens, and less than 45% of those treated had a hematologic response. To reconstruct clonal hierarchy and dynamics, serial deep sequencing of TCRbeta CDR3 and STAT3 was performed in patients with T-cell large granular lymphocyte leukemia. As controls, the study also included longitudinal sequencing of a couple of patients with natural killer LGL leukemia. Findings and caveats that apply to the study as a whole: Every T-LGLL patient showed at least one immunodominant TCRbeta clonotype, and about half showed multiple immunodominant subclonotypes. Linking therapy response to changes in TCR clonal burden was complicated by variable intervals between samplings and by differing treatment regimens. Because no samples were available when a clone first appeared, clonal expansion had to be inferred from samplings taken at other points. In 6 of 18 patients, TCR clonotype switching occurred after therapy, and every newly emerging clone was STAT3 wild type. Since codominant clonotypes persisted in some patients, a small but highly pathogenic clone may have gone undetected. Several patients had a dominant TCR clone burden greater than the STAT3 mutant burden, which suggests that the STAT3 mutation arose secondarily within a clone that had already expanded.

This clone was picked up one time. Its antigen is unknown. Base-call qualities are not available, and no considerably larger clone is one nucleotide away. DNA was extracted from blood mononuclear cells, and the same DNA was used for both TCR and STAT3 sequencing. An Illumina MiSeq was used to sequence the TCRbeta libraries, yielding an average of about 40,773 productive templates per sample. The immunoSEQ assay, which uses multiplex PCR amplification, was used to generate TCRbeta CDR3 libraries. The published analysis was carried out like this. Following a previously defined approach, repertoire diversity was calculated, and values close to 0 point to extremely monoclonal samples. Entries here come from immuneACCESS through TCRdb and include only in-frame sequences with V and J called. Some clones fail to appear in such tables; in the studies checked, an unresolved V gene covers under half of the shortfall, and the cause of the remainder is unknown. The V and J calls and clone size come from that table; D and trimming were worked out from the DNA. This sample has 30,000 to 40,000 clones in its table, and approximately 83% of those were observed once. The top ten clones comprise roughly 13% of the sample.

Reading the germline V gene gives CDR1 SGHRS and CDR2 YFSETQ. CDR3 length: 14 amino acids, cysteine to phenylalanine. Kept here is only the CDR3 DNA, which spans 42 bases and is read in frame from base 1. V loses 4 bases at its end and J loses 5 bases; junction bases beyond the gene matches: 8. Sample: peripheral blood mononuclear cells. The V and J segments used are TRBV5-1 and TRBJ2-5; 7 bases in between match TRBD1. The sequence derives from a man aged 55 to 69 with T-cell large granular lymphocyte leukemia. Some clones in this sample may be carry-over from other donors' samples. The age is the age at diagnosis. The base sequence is TGCGCCAGCAGCCCGACCGGGACAGCGGAGACCCAGTACTTC. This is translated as CASSPTGTAETQYF.